One and the same sample provided the 23 T cell receptor beta chains below, sequenced in a study of shared clonotypes between healthy human individuals. Clones were read by immunoSEQ multiplex PCR, and TCRdb kept only the in-frame ones, dropping some. The sample shows about 960,000 clones, 76% of them seen only once. The sample taken for sequencing was memory CD4+ T cells sorted from blood. Subset denoted: CD45RA-negative fraction. The source is a man aged 18 to 30 in good health.

V is TRBV5-1 and J is TRBJ2-3; 9 bases match TRBD1. Germline trimming cut 7 bases from V and 4 bases from J; bases unmatched to any gene: 10. Germline assignment: CDR1 SGHRS and CDR2 YFSETQ. The CDR3 contains 15 residues. CDR3 sequence (DNA): TGCGCCAGCTCGCTTGGAGGGACAGGGCCAGATACGCAGTATTTT. This sequence encodes CASSLGGTGPDTQYF.

V is TRBV19 and J is TRBJ2-7; D might be TRBD1 (6 bases). Trimming took 5 bases from V and 2 from J, leaving 13 bases between them. There are 14 residues in the CDR3. Germline V CDR1 and CDR2: LNHDA, SQIVND (reference sequence). CDR3 protein: CASSPRDITYEQYF. Written as DNA, the CDR3 is TGTGCCAGTAGTCCCCGGGACATAACCTACGAGCAGTACTTC.

This clone was detected a few times. The V and J genes are TRBV11-2 and TRBJ1-4; 7 bases are a match to TRBD1. CDR1 SGHAT and CDR2 FQNNGV come from the germline V gene. CDR3 length: 15 residues. Trimming cost V 6 bases and J 3 bases; bases outside gene matches: 7. The CDR3 sequence: CASRQGQAANEKLFF. CDR3 DNA sequence: TGTGCCAGCAGACAAGGACAGGCAGCTAATGAAAAACTGTTTTTT. The complete variable domain, with remaining parts taken from reference TRBV11-2 and TRBJ1-4, reads EAGVAQSPRYKIIEKRQSVAFWCNPISGHATLYWYQQILGQGPKLLIQFQNNGVVDDSQLPKDRFSAERLKGVDSTLKIQPAKLEDSAVYLCASRQGQAANEKLFFGSGTQLSVL.

This clone was seen more than once but under ten times. The chain couples TRBV6-6 to TRBJ1-2, with D hard to call. V dropped 6 bases and J dropped 8 bases, with 16 bases sitting between them. The CDR3 spans 13 residues. The V gene's germline CDR1 is MNHNY and CDR2 SVGAGI (reference sequence). Written as DNA, the CDR3 is TGTGCCAGCAGGGTATCTCCTACGGGAGGCTACACCTTC. Residues: CASRVSPTGGYTF.

A remark on this clone: A much larger clone is a single base away; this may be a read error. The genes are TRBV11-2 and TRBJ2-1; D not resolved. Trimming removed 1 base from V and 5 bases from J, with 6 bases in between. CDR1 SGHAT and CDR2 FQNNGV come from the germline V gene. CDR3 length equals 13 residues. This CDR3 reads CASSLAQNNEQFF. Here the CDR3 DNA reads TGTGCCAGCAGCTTAGCTCAGAACAATGAGCAGTTCTTC.

The rearrangement uses TRBV20-1 and TRBJ2-7; tentative D call: TRBD2 (6 bases). The V gene's germline CDR1 is DFQATT and CDR2 SNEGSKA (reference sequence). Trimming removed 3 bases from V and 6 bases from J, with 9 bases in between. CDR3 size: 11 residues. As DNA, the CDR3 is TGCAGTGCTAGGCCGGGGGTCGAGCAGTACTTC. It codes for CSARPGVEQYF.

V is TRBV9 and J is TRBJ1-3, with D uncertain. From germline, CDR1 is SGDLS and CDR2 YYNGEE. The CDR3 runs 15 residues. V gave up 4 bases and J gave up 0 bases, with 11 bases separating them. CDR3 nucleotides: TGTGCCAGCAGCCCCCTGGACTTCTCTGGAAACACCATATATTTT. As protein: CASSPLDFSGNTIYF.

V usage is TRBV27 and J usage is TRBJ1-5, with D perhaps TRBD1 (5 bases). Germline values: CDR1 MNHEY, CDR2 SMNVEV (reference sequence). The CDR3 length is 15 residues. The V end lost 3 bases, the J end lost 6 bases, and 15 bases lay between the germline ends. CDR3 nucleotides: TGTGCCAGCAGTTTTGACGGGGTCGGGGGTCAGCCCCAGCATTTT. This gives the protein CASSFDGVGGQPQHF.

The chain uses TRBV18 and TRBJ2-7; TRBD1 aligns across 7 bases. V lost 3 bases and J lost 3; bases outside the gene matches: 2. Germline CDR1 and CDR2: KGHSH and LQKENI. The CDR3 spans 13 residues. The CDR3 nucleotides read TGTGCCAGCTCACCGACAGGGAACTACGAGCAGTACTTC. Protein sequence: CASSPTGNYEQYF.

This chain uses TRBV29-1 with TRBJ2-5; no clear D. The CDR3 runs to 11 residues. Trimming removed 4 bases from V and 5 bases from J, with 8 bases in between. CDR1 is SQVTM, CDR2 ANQGSEA, per germline. The CDR3 DNA reads as TGCAGCGTTGCCCTTCTGGAGACCCAGTACTTC. Encoded protein: CSVALLETQYF.

The V call is TRBV10-3, the J call TRBJ2-5; D is undetermined. Trimming took off 0 bases at V and 4 bases at J, with 6 bases between the two ends. The germline V gene encodes CDR1 ENHRY and CDR2 SYGVKD. CDR3 length equals 13 residues. The CDR3 DNA sequence: TGTGCCATCAGTGAGTCGCCCATAGAGACCCAGTACTTC. This encodes CAISESPIETQYF.

The chain carries TRBV6-6 and TRBJ2-7, with 9 positions matching TRBD1. Germline values: CDR1 MNHNY, CDR2 SVGAGI (reference sequence). This CDR3 has 16 residues. Trimming at V came to 0 bases and at J to 2 bases, leaving 5 bases not matched to a gene. DNA for the CDR3: TGTGCCAGCAGTTACTCGATCGACAGGGGGGCCTACGAGCAGTACTTC. It yields the protein CASSYSIDRGAYEQYF.

This clone occurred a few times. The chain couples TRBV9 to TRBJ1-2, with D unclear. CDR3 length equals 15 residues. Trimming cost V 2 bases and J 0 bases, with 11 bases left between them. CDR1 is SGDLS and CDR2 is YYNGEE in the germline V gene. The CDR3 sequence: CASSVGTVSNYGYTF. CDR3 DNA: TGTGCCAGCAGCGTTGGCACAGTCTCTAACTATGGCTACACCTTC.

With regard to this clone: Other DNA sequences within the sample encode an identical CDR3. The genes are TRBV30 and TRBJ1-1; no clear D. Germline CDR1 is GTSNPN and CDR2 is SVGIG (reference sequence). The CDR3 has 11 residues. Trimming removed 5 bases from V and 4 bases from J, with 8 bases in between. The CDR3 nucleotides are TGTGCCTGGGCCGCGCGCACTGAAGCTTTCTTT. It is translated as CAWAARTEAFF.

As regards this clone: Other nucleotide sequences in the sample specify the same CDR3. The chain recombines TRBV2 with TRBJ2-7, with 12 bases matching TRBD2. V was clipped by 6 bases and J by 3 bases; unmatched bases: 3. This CDR3 has 14 amino acids. Germline assignment: CDR1 SNHLY and CDR2 FYNNEI. In DNA, the CDR3 is TGTGCCAGCAGGGGACTAGCGGGCGTCTACGAGCAGTACTTC. It is translated as CASRGLAGVYEQYF.

This chain connects TRBV29-1 to TRBJ2-5; 9 nucleotides align to TRBD2. The V gene end was trimmed by 2 bases and the J gene end by 5 bases; junction bases not matched to a gene: 3. The germline CDR1 and CDR2 sequences are SQVTM and ANQGSEA. This CDR3 spans 13 amino acids. CDR3 in DNA: TGCAGCGTTGAACTAGCGGGATTCGAGACCCAGTACTTC. Its protein product is CSVELAGFETQYF.

CDR3 protein: CASRGLALNTGELFF. The CDR3 DNA sequence: TGCGCCAGCAGAGGACTAGCGCTGAACACCGGGGAGCTGTTTTTT. V is TRBV4-1 and J is TRBJ2-2; 9 nucleotides match TRBD2. The V segment lost 6 bases and the J segment 1 base; nucleotides outside the gene matches: 3. This CDR3 is built from 15 residues. CDR1 is MGHRA, CDR2 YSYEKL, per germline.

This clone occurred once. V and J are TRBV9 and TRBJ2-1; TRBD2 matches 11 bases. This CDR3 has 15 residues. Germline values: CDR1 SGDLS, CDR2 YYNGEE. J gave up 4 bases and V 4 bases, and 4 bases lay outside the gene matches. In DNA form, the CDR3 reads TGTGCCAGCAGCACGACTAGCGGGGCGTACAATGAGCAGTTCTTC. This codes for CASSTTSGAYNEQFF.

This clone has more than one count but fewer than ten. The chain recombines TRBV2 with TRBJ2-6; 8 nucleotides match TRBD1. The germline CDR1 and CDR2 sequences are SNHLY and FYNNEI. The CDR3 runs 16 residues. V dropped 8 bases and J dropped 2; count of bases not matched to a gene: 8. The CDR3 region is CASGLRTGTGANVLTF. The CDR3 nucleotides are TGTGCCAGCGGGTTAAGGACAGGGACTGGGGCCAACGTCCTGACTTTC.

This clone was seen once. The chain uses TRBV10-3 and TRBJ2-7; D remains unclear. Germline V gene lookup returns CDR1 ENHRY and CDR2 SYGVKD. Trimming left V 7 bases short and J 2 bases short, with 15 bases between. This CDR3 has 14 residues. The CDR3 is CAITPSNGPYEQYF. The CDR3 DNA is TGTGCCATCACCCCATCGAACGGACCCTACGAGCAGTACTTC.

This clone has just a few counts. The chain employs TRBV5-6 and TRBJ1-2, with D possibly matching TRBD1 (5 bases). Deletions cut 4 bases from V and 4 bases from J, with 14 bases between. Germline values: CDR1 SGHDT, CDR2 YYEEEE. CDR3 length: 14 residues. The CDR3 loop reads CASSTGPGVYGYTF. CDR3 coding DNA: TGTGCCAGCAGCACTGGACCGGGGGTCTATGGCTACACCTTC.

This rearrangement joins TRBV5-6 to TRBJ1-2, with 10 bases identical to TRBD1. From germline, CDR1 is SGHDT and CDR2 YYEEEE. The CDR3 is 15 residues long. V lost 3 bases to trimming and J lost 2 bases; unmatched junction nucleotides: 4. The CDR3 DNA follows: TGTGCCAGCAGCTGGGGACAGGGGCGGAACTATGGCTACACCTTC. This gives the protein CASSWGQGRNYGYTF.

A word on this clone: The same CDR3 is also encoded by other DNA sequences in this sample. The chain joins TRBV6-5 to TRBJ1-1; D gene uncertain. The germline V gene encodes CDR1 MNHEY and CDR2 SVGAGI. The CDR3 consists of 12 residues. V was clipped by 4 bases and J by 5 bases, with 8 bases between them. The CDR3 region has the DNA TGTGCCAGCAGTTCAACGGGTACTGAAGCTTTCTTT. Residues: CASSSTGTEAFF.